A single T cell receptor (beta chain) is shown here with its context. The V end lost 5 bases, the J end lost 0 bases, and 10 bases lay between the germline ends. Germline V lookup: CDR1 SGHNT, CDR2 YENEEA. The CDR3 totals 14 residues. This record belongs to a study of blood T cell repertoires in COVID-19. Sequencing was performed with immunoSEQ multiplex PCR; in TCRdb, only in-frame clones are kept and a portion is missing. The sample yields about 480,000 clones, 89% seen once. The clonotype comes from a man aged 18-30 years with COVID-19, enrolled during active disease. The rearrangement links TRBV11-3 to TRBJ1-1; D may be TRBD1 (6 bases). What was sequenced was peripheral blood. CDR3 sequence: CASSRTGMNTEAFF. The CDR3 region has the DNA TGTGCCAGCAGCCGTACAGGGATGAACACTGAAGCTTTCTTT.